A single sample is the source of the 24 T cell receptor beta chains below, sequenced in a study of shared clonotypes between healthy human individuals. Sequencing used immunoSEQ multiplex PCR; TCRdb keeps in-frame clones, though not all of them. Of fewer than 200,000 clones listed, 80% to 95% were seen once; the top ten hold around 0.067%. The sample taken for sequencing was naive CD4+ T cells sorted from blood. Subset reported: CD45RA+ positively selected. Receptors were obtained from a woman in her thirties in good health.

This sequence joins TRBV10-3 and TRBJ1-1; D ambiguous. CDR1 is ENHRY and CDR2 is SYGVKD in the germline V gene. V lost 5 bases to trimming and J lost 1 base, with 8 bases between them. This CDR3 has 13 amino acids. The CDR3 DNA reads TGTGCCATCAGTAGGGATCCGAACACTGAAGCTTTCTTT. It specifies CAISRDPNTEAFF.

V and J are TRBV28 and TRBJ2-2; D is possibly TRBD2 (6 bases). Germline CDR1 is MDHEN and CDR2 is SYDVKM. V shed 8 bases and J shed 4 bases, with 17 bases lying between them. This CDR3 has 15 amino acids. CDR3 in DNA: TGTGCCAGCGGAATTCGGGGGAAGACCACCGGGGAGCTGTTTTTT. Amino acid sequence: CASGIRGKTTGELFF.

J is TRBJ2-7 and V is TRBV27; D is undetermined. V lost 6 bases and J lost 6, with 12 bases in between. The CDR3 sequence is 12 residues long. From germline, CDR1 is MNHEY and CDR2 SMNVEV (reference sequence). The CDR3 coding sequence is TGTGCCAGCAGCCAGCTCCTTGGCGAGCAGTACTTC. As protein: CASSQLLGEQYF.

The V call is TRBV2, the J call TRBJ2-7; D is perhaps TRBD1 (6 bases). V lost 4 bases to trimming and J lost 0 bases, with 19 bases between them. The CDR3 has 17 residues. CDR1 and CDR2 (germline): SNHLY, FYNNEI. CDR3 sequence reads: CASSALLGGADSYEQYF. In nucleotides, the CDR3 is TGTGCCAGCAGTGCCCTCTTAGGGGGAGCGGACTCCTACGAGCAGTACTTC.

The V and J genes are TRBV7-9 and TRBJ1-4; D perhaps matches TRBD1 (6 bases). The CDR3 length is 14 residues. Trimming pared 3 bases from V and 7 bases from J, leaving 12 bases between. CDR1 SEHNR and CDR2 FQNEAQ come from the germline V gene (reference sequence). CDR3 in amino acids: CASSLEGVSEKLFF. The CDR3 DNA sequence: TGTGCCAGCAGCTTGGAGGGGGTTAGTGAAAAACTGTTTTTT.

The chain recombines TRBV2 with TRBJ2-2; a possible D gene is TRBD2 (6 bases). The CDR3 consists of 13 residues. The germline V gene encodes CDR1 SNHLY and CDR2 FYNNEI. Trimming removed 6 bases at V and 5 bases at J, with 10 bases between. CDR3 in amino acids: CASSGLRTGELFF. The DNA for the CDR3 is TGTGCCAGCAGCGGACTAAGAACCGGGGAGCTGTTTTTT.

The gene calls are TRBV18 and TRBJ1-4, with D hard to call. This CDR3 is built from 15 residues. Trimming cost V 0 bases and J 3 bases, with 8 bases left between them. Germline values: CDR1 KGHSH, CDR2 LQKENI. CDR3 sequence (DNA): TGTGCCAGCTCACCACCTCCTAGGGCTAATGAAAAACTGTTTTTT. Residues: CASSPPPRANEKLFF. Full variable domain (missing parts from reference TRBV18 and TRBJ1-4): NAGVMQNPRHLVRRRGQEARLRCSPMKGHSHVYWYRQLPEEGLKFMVYLQKENIIDESGMPKERFSAEFPKEGPSILRIQQVVRGDSAAYFCASSPPPRANEKLFFGSGTQLSVL.

This clone was seen only once. The CDR3 DNA is TGTGCCAGCAGTTTACGGAGGGAGCAGTACTTC. Translated: CASSLRREQYF. This chain uses TRBV28 with TRBJ2-7; weak D call: TRBD2 (5 bases). Germline V gene data show CDR1 as MDHEN and CDR2 as SYDVKM. The CDR3 has 11 residues. Deletions cut 2 bases from V and 7 bases from J, with 6 bases between.

This chain connects TRBV5-1 to TRBJ1-2, with D unresolved. In germline, CDR1 is SGHRS, CDR2 YFSETQ. V was cut by 0 bases and J by 8 bases, with 11 bases left in between. There are 13 residues in the CDR3. CDR3 sequence (DNA): TGCGCCAGCAGCTTGGAGGATGCGCCGGGCTACACCTTC. This gives the protein CASSLEDAPGYTF.

The chain is built from TRBV6-1 and TRBJ2-7, with D possibly matching TRBD1 (6 bases). Germline V gene lookup returns CDR1 MNHNS and CDR2 SASEGT. Trimming took 6 bases from V and 2 from J, leaving 11 bases between them. The CDR3 is made up of 13 amino acids. The CDR3 here is CASRETGTYEQYF. The CDR3 nucleotides read TGTGCCAGCAGGGAAACAGGGACCTACGAGCAGTACTTC.

This clone occurred once. This specimen includes other DNA sequences encoding the same CDR3. CDR3: CASSLPGYEQYF. The CDR3 DNA is TGTGCCAGCAGTCTCCCAGGCTACGAGCAGTACTTC. V gene TRBV28 combines with J gene TRBJ2-5; D is unclear. The J call is in doubt because the DNA end fits TRBJ2-7 better. This CDR3 is built from 12 residues. Germline values: CDR1 MDHEN, CDR2 SYDVKM.

The chain couples TRBV6-5 to TRBJ1-3; D not resolved. The CDR3 spans 14 residues. Looked up from germline, CDR1 is MNHEY and CDR2 is SVGAGI. Between the trimmed V and J ends, which lost 2 bases and 0 bases, there was a span of 5 bases. CDR3 amino acids: CASSYAFSGNTIYF. The CDR3 DNA reads as TGTGCCAGCAGTTACGCCTTCTCTGGAAACACCATATATTTT.

The rearrangement joins TRBV11-3 to TRBJ1-5; D uncertain. This CDR3 has 13 amino acids. Per the germline V gene, CDR1 is SGHNT and CDR2 is YENEEA. Trimming removed 5 bases at V and 4 bases at J, with 9 bases between. This CDR3 is CASSPPDNQPQHF. The CDR3 region has the DNA TGTGCCAGCAGCCCTCCAGATAATCAGCCCCAGCATTTT.

The chain has TRBV28 and TRBJ2-7, with 12 bases fitting TRBD2. After removal of 6 bases from V and 2 bases from J, the junction contained 8 bases not matched to a gene. CDR3 length: 16 amino acids. Looked up from germline, CDR1 is MDHEN and CDR2 is SYDVKM. The chain's CDR3 is CASSYGLAGRPYEQYF. Written as DNA, the CDR3 is TGTGCCAGCAGCTATGGACTAGCGGGGCGACCCTACGAGCAGTACTTC.

The chain uses TRBV29-1 and TRBJ1-4; D ambiguous. CDR1 is SQVTM and CDR2 is ANQGSEA in the germline V gene. The V and J ends lost 4 bases and 4 bases respectively, with 22 bases between them. The CDR3 extends over 17 amino acids. The CDR3 DNA sequence: TGCAGCGTTGTCCGTTCAGGACGGACGACCCTTAATGAAAAACTGTTTTTT. Amino acid sequence: CSVVRSGRTTLNEKLFF. Combining the CDR3 with reference TRBV29-1 and TRBJ1-4 gives the whole variable domain SAVISQKPSRDICQRGTSLTIQCQVDSQVTMMFWYRQQPGQSLTLIATANQGSEATYESGFVIDKFPISRPNLTFSTLTVSNMSPEDSSIYLCSVVRSGRTTLNEKLFFGSGTQLSVL.

The chain is built from TRBV11-2 and TRBJ1-3, with TRBD1 matching 7 bases. This CDR3 region has 14 residues. V shed 10 bases, J shed 4 bases, and the junction held 10 bases outside the gene matches. Germline V CDR1 and CDR2: SGHAT, FQNNGV. Written as DNA, the CDR3 is TGTGCCACCTACAACAGGGGTCGCGGAAACACCATATATTTT. Translating it yields CATYNRGRGNTIYF.

V usage is TRBV6-1 and J usage is TRBJ2-7, with 16 bases lining up with TRBD2. J gave up 0 bases and V 3 bases, and 11 bases lay outside the gene matches. Germline CDR1 is MNHNS and CDR2 is SASEGT. The CDR3 length is 20 residues. DNA for the CDR3: TGTGCCAGCAGTGAGGGGACTAGCGGGAGGGCCCAGTATAGCTCCTACGAGCAGTACTTC. Amino acids: CASSEGTSGRAQYSSYEQYF.

The V and J genes are TRBV18 and TRBJ2-5; D unresolved. The germline V gene has CDR1 KGHSH and CDR2 LQKENI. The germline V and J ends were trimmed by 0 bases and 5 bases, with 13 bases remaining between them. The CDR3 contains 15 residues. The CDR3 spells CASSPPSVVRETQYF. The CDR3 DNA sequence: TGTGCCAGCTCACCACCTTCCGTGGTCAGGGAGACCCAGTACTTC.

The CDR3 is CASSLPQVTNTGELFF. CDR3 in DNA: TGCGCCAGCAGCTTGCCGCAGGTAACGAACACCGGGGAGCTGTTTTTT. This chain joins TRBV5-1 and TRBJ2-2; D unresolved. CDR3 size: 16 residues. V lost 1 base to trimming and J lost 0 bases, with 10 bases between them. Germline loops: CDR1 SGHRS, CDR2 YFSETQ.

This clone was counted a single time. The chain uses TRBV28 and TRBJ2-1, with unresolved D. Germline-derived CDR1 and CDR2 are MDHEN and SYDVKM. This CDR3 spans 16 amino acids. V lost 6 bases, J lost 7 bases, and 22 bases lay in between. The CDR3 reads CASRISGGEPWNEQFF. The CDR3 nucleotides read TGTGCCAGCAGAATTTCAGGCGGCGAGCCGTGGAATGAGCAGTTCTTC.

The chain couples TRBV30 to TRBJ1-1; D is perhaps TRBD1 (5 bases). Germline loops: CDR1 GTSNPN, CDR2 SVGIG (reference sequence). The CDR3 contains 15 residues. Between the trimmed V and J ends, which lost 0 bases and 1 base, there was a span of 12 bases. CDR3 nucleotide sequence: TGTGCCTGGAGTGTACTAGGGGCACCGAACACTGAAGCTTTCTTT. Translation: CAWSVLGAPNTEAFF.

The rearrangement uses TRBV7-9 and TRBJ2-7; D is uncertain. This CDR3 is built from 14 residues. The V gene lost 3 bases and the J gene lost 6 bases, with 15 bases spanning the gap. Germline V CDR1 and CDR2: SEHNR, FQNEAQ (reference sequence). The CDR3 here is CASSFPGWVVEQYF. The CDR3 coding sequence is TGTGCCAGCAGCTTCCCAGGTTGGGTTGTCGAGCAGTACTTC. The variable domain in full, completed from reference TRBV7-9 and TRBJ2-7, reads DTGVSQNPRHKITKRGQNVTFRCDPISEHNRLYWYRQTLGQGPEFLTYFQNEAQLEKSRLLSDRFSAERPKGSFSTLEIQRTEQGDSAMYLCASSFPGWVVEQYFGPGTRLTVT.

For this clone: One end of the junction fails to match germline, which may point to a read error. The gene calls are TRBV25-1 and TRBJ1-1, with a weak D call TRBD1 (6 bases). This CDR3 comprises 13 residues. CDR1 is MGHDK and CDR2 is SYGVNS in the germline V gene. The CDR3 DNA sequence: TGTGCCAGCAGTGGCCTGCCGACAGGATCCCGGGTCTTT. Its protein product is CASSGLPTGSRVF.

The chain carries TRBV4-1 and TRBJ2-7, with no clear D. Germline lookup yields CDR1 MGHRA and CDR2 YSYEKL. This CDR3 spans 14 amino acids. Trimming pared 3 bases from V and 4 bases from J, leaving 13 bases between. The CDR3 region has the DNA TGCGCCAGCAGCCATTATCTCTCCGGATACGAGCAGTACTTC. Translating it yields CASSHYLSGYEQYF.